The 15 T cell receptor beta chains listed next were all sequenced from one sample in a study of monozygotic twins with inflammatory bowel disease. From the 5' RACE reads, TCRdb lists one entry per CDR3 protein and no DNA. Listed are a few hundred thousand distinct CDR3 sequences; 2% to 2.5% falls within the top ten. Material: blood. All receptors derive from a human donor with ulcerative colitis or Crohn's disease, or a healthy co-twin of an affected twin (not recorded which).

The chain recombines TRBV9 with TRBJ2-1; TCRdb calls TRBD2, which cannot be checked without DNA. In germline, CDR1 is SGDLS, CDR2 YYNGEE. This CDR3 is 15 amino acids long. The CDR3 sequence: CASSVGDSTYNEQFF. The full variable domain, its missing parts supplied by reference TRBV9 and TRBJ2-1, is DSGVTQTPKHLITATGQRVTLRCSPRSGDLSVYWYQQSLDQGLQFLIQYYNGEERAKGNILERFSAQQFPDLHSELNLSSLELGDSALYFCASSVGDSTYNEQFFGPGTRLTVL.

This chain uses TRBV10-3 with TRBJ2-3; TCRdb outputs TRBD1, but without DNA this stays unchecked. The V gene's germline CDR1 is ENHRY and CDR2 SYGVKD. The CDR3 covers 14 residues. CDR3 residues: CAIATGAEGDTQYF.

The chain recombines TRBV3-1 with TRBJ1-2; TCRdb selects TRBD1, and the lack of DNA leaves this call unchecked. The length of the CDR3 is 16 residues. Germline lookup yields CDR1 LGHDT and CDR2 YNNKEL (reference sequence). The CDR3 protein is CASSRRAGAGSMGYTF.

The gene calls are TRBV20-1 and TRBJ1-4. Germline V gene sequence: CDR1 DFQATT, CDR2 SNEGSKA (reference sequence). This CDR3 has 15 amino acids. CDR3 loop: CSARDPGATNEKLFF.

The gene calls are TRBV7-9 and TRBJ1-2. CDR1 SEHNR and CDR2 FQNEAQ come from the germline V gene (reference sequence). There are 12 residues in the CDR3. The CDR3 protein is CASSFLALGYTF.

The chain carries TRBV20-1 and TRBJ2-5. The CDR3 is made up of 13 amino acids. The germline CDR1 and CDR2 sequences are DFQATT and SNEGSKA (reference sequence). The CDR3 sequence is CSARVSHEETQYF.

The chain has TRBV10-3 and TRBJ2-5; the D call from TCRdb, TRBD2, cannot be confirmed without DNA. The CDR3 covers 12 residues. CDR1 is ENHRY, CDR2 SYGVKD, per germline. The CDR3 loop is CAISESGTSLYF.

The V and J genes are TRBV11-2 and TRBJ2-1; the TRBD2 assignment by TCRdb is unverifiable without DNA. Germline V gene data show CDR1 as SGHAT and CDR2 as FQNNGV. This CDR3 is 20 amino acids long. CDR3 protein: CASSLLPRTSGRGRAIEQFF.

V is TRBV5-1 and J is TRBJ2-7. CDR1 and CDR2 from the germline V gene are SGHRS and YFSETQ. The length of the CDR3 is 15 residues. CDR3 region: CASSLESGGSYEQYF.

The chain uses TRBV7-2 and TRBJ1-3; TCRdb calls TRBD1, which cannot be checked without DNA. Germline CDR1 reads SGHTA; CDR2 reads FQGNSA. The CDR3 length is 15 residues. Here the CDR3 reads CASSLVGTGGNTIYF.

J is TRBJ2-1 and V is TRBV27; TCRdb's D gene call, TRBD2, goes unchecked for lack of DNA. The CDR3 contains 20 residues. Germline lookup yields CDR1 MNHEY and CDR2 SMNVEV (reference sequence). The CDR3 sequence: CASSSAGLAGGLSSYNEQFF.

The chain uses TRBV7-9 and TRBJ2-1; TCRdb selects TRBD2, and the lack of DNA leaves this call unchecked. From germline, CDR1 is SEHNR and CDR2 FQNEAQ (reference sequence). The CDR3 runs 15 residues. CDR3 protein: CASSPAGPPYNEQFF.

The chain uses TRBV20-1 and TRBJ2-2; TCRdb's D call, TRBD1, is unchecked because there is no DNA. From germline, CDR1 is DFQATT and CDR2 SNEGSKA (reference sequence). There are 13 residues in the CDR3. The CDR3 loop is CSARRGWDGELFF.

The genes are TRBV7-2 and TRBJ1-2; TCRdb lists TRBD1, though no DNA is available to test this call. The CDR3 spans 14 residues. Looked up from germline, CDR1 is SGHTA and CDR2 is FQGNSA. CDR3 sequence: CASSQRGFGNGYTF.

V usage is TRBV20-1 and J usage is TRBJ2-5; the D gene TCRdb calls, TRBD2, cannot be checked with no DNA. This CDR3 contains 15 residues. Germline V gene lookup returns CDR1 DFQATT and CDR2 SNEGSKA (reference sequence). The chain's CDR3 is CSALPGLAGQETQYF.